These T cell receptor beta chains were read from a single sample in a study of pediatric ulcerative colitis. Clones were sequenced by immunoSEQ multiplex PCR, and TCRdb holds only the in-frame ones, with some missing. The table has about 60,000 clones, over 70% seen once. The material sequenced was blood. The receptors were sampled from a boy younger than 18 who was a control in a study of pediatric ulcerative colitis. Each CDR3 is given with its conserved first and last residue. A D gene is named only where the DNA matches it firmly. Size is stated for part of the rows, as once, few or many counts, or as a class when the clone is expanded.

abundance: -
v_gene: TRBV2
d_gene: -
j_gene: TRBJ2-3
CDR3nt: TGTGCCAGCAGAGCCCGGTTGCTCACAGATACGCAGTATTTT
CDR3aa: CASRARLLTDTQYF

abundance: few
v_gene: TRBV2
d_gene: -
j_gene: TRBJ1-2
CDR3nt: TGTGCCACCGGACAGCGCAACTATGGCTACACCTTC
CDR3aa: CATGQRNYGYTF

abundance: -
v_gene: TRBV7-6
d_gene: TRBD2
j_gene: TRBJ2-1
CDR3nt: TGTGCCAGCAGCCTCAGCCTGGCGGGGGGCTACAATGAGCAGTTCTTC
CDR3aa: CASSLSLAGGYNEQFF

abundance: once
v_gene: TRBV29-1
d_gene: -
j_gene: TRBJ2-3
CDR3nt: TGCAGCGTTGGACCGGGGGATACGCAGTATTTT
CDR3aa: CSVGPGDTQYF

abundance: -
v_gene: TRBV4-1
d_gene: TRBD1
j_gene: TRBJ2-7
CDR3nt: TGCGCCAGCAGCCAACCCGACAGGGACGAGCAGTACTTC
CDR3aa: CASSQPDRDEQYF

abundance: -
v_gene: TRBV25-1
d_gene: TRBD2
j_gene: TRBJ2-3
CDR3nt: TGTGCCAGCAGCGACGGGACTAGCGAGAGCACAGATACGCAGTATTTT
CDR3aa: CASSDGTSESTDTQYF

abundance: -
v_gene: TRBV29-1
d_gene: -
j_gene: TRBJ1-1
CDR3nt: TGCAGCGTTTTGCCTGTCAACACTGAAGCTTTCTTT
CDR3aa: CSVLPVNTEAFF

abundance: -
v_gene: TRBV5-1
d_gene: -
j_gene: TRBJ1-1
CDR3nt: TGCGCCAGCAGCCTCGGGAGCTACGAGAACACTGAAGCTTTCTTT
CDR3aa: CASSLGSYENTEAFF

abundance: -
v_gene: TRBV7-9
d_gene: -
j_gene: TRBJ2-1
CDR3nt: TGTGCCAGCAGCTTCCGGGACCCCGCCACTTATGAGCAGTTCTTC
CDR3aa: CASSFRDPATYEQFF

abundance: -
v_gene: TRBV5-6
d_gene: -
j_gene: TRBJ2-3
CDR3nt: TGTGCCAGCAGCTCAGCAGGGTCCGGCACAGATACGCAGTATTTT
CDR3aa: CASSSAGSGTDTQYF

abundance: -
v_gene: TRBV5-4
d_gene: -
j_gene: TRBJ1-1
CDR3nt: TGTGCCAGCAGCTTCGGGAGGGACACTGAAGCTTTCTTT
CDR3aa: CASSFGRDTEAFF

abundance: -
v_gene: TRBV11-2
d_gene: -
j_gene: TRBJ1-1
CDR3nt: TGTGCCAGCAGCTTTGGGACACTCAACACTGAAGCTTTCTTT
CDR3aa: CASSFGTLNTEAFF

abundance: -
v_gene: TRBV6-5
d_gene: -
j_gene: TRBJ2-2
CDR3nt: TGTGCCAGCAGTCTGGCCGTCGGGGAGCTGTTTTTT
CDR3aa: CASSLAVGELFF

abundance: -
v_gene: TRBV19
d_gene: -
j_gene: TRBJ1-1
CDR3nt: TGTGCCAGTAGGGCTCTGGGGGACACTGAAGCTTTCTTT
CDR3aa: CASRALGDTEAFF

abundance: once
v_gene: TRBV14
d_gene: -
j_gene: TRBJ2-3
CDR3nt: TGTGCCAGCAGCCAAGTGAGGGACGCTACGCAGTATTTT
CDR3aa: CASSQVRDATQYF

abundance: -
v_gene: TRBV7-9
d_gene: -
j_gene: TRBJ1-1
CDR3nt: TGTGCCAGCAGCTTAGCCTCATGGGGAGGCACTGAAGCTTTCTTT
CDR3aa: CASSLASWGGTEAFF

abundance: -
v_gene: TRBV28
d_gene: -
j_gene: TRBJ2-1
CDR3nt: TGTGCCAGCAGTAACAGGCTTCCTATACTTTACAATGAGCAGTTCTTC
CDR3aa: CASSNRLPILYNEQFF

abundance: -
v_gene: TRBV11-2
d_gene: -
j_gene: TRBJ1-2
CDR3nt: TGTGCCAGCAGCTCCCCAAAGGTGTTCTATAGAGGCTACACCTTC
CDR3aa: CASSSPKVFYRGYTF

abundance: -
v_gene: TRBV6-6
d_gene: TRBD1
j_gene: TRBJ1-5
CDR3nt: TGTGCCAGCAGGGACAGGGGCGGTCATCAGCCCCAGCATTTT
CDR3aa: CASRDRGGHQPQHF

abundance: few
v_gene: TRBV4-1
d_gene: -
j_gene: TRBJ1-1
CDR3nt: TGCGCCAGCAGCCTACCCGCGAGACTAGAAGCTTTCTTT
CDR3aa: CASSLPARLEAFF

abundance: -
v_gene: TRBV23-1
d_gene: TRBD2
j_gene: TRBJ2-3
CDR3nt: TGCGCCAGCAGTATACAGCGATTGGGAACTAGCGGGATGACAGATACGCAGTATTTT
CDR3aa: CASSIQRLGTSGMTDTQYF

abundance: -
v_gene: TRBV19
d_gene: TRBD2
j_gene: TRBJ2-7
CDR3nt: TGTGCCAGTAGATCTCTAGCGGGTTCAGGCGATACCCCCTACGAGCAGTACTTC
CDR3aa: CASRSLAGSGDTPYEQYF

abundance: -
v_gene: TRBV9
d_gene: -
j_gene: TRBJ2-2
CDR3nt: TGTGCCAGCACCTCAGACCGGGGGGCTATCGGGGAGCTGTTTTTT
CDR3aa: CASTSDRGAIGELFF

abundance: -
v_gene: TRBV28
d_gene: TRBD1
j_gene: TRBJ2-7
CDR3nt: TGTGCCAGCAGTTCCACAGGGGGCGAAACCTCCTACGAGCAGTACTTC
CDR3aa: CASSSTGGETSYEQYF

abundance: -
v_gene: TRBV2
d_gene: TRBD1
j_gene: TRBJ1-4
CDR3nt: TGTGCCAGCATACTCTGGAGGGACAGTAGCCTAAAACTGTTTTTT
CDR3aa: CASILWRDSSLKLFF